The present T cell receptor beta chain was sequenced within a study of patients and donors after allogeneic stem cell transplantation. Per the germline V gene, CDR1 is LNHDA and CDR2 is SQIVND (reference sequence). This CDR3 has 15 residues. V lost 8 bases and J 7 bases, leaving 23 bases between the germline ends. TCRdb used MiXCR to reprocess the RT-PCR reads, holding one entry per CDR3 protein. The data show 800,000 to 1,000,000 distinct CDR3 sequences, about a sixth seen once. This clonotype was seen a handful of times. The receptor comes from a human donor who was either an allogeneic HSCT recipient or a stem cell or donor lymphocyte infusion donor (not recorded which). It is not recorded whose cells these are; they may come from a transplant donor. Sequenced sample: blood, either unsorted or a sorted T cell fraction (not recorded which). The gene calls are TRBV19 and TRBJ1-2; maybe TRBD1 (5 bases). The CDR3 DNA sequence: TGTGCCAGTTCAACAGGACAAGGAAACTATGTTGGCTACACCTTC. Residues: CASSTGQGNYVGYTF.